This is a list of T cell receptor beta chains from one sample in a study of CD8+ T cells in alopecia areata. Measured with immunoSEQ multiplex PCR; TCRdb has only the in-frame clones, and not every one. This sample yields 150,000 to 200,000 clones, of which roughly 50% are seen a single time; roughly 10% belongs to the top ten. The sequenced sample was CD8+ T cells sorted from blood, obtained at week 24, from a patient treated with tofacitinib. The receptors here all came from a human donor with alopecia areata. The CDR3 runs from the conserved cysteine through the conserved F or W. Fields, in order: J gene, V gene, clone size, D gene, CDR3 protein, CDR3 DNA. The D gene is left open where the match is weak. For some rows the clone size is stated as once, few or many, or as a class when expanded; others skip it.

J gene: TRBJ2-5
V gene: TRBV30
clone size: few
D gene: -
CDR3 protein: CAWSVRGETQYF
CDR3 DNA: TGTGCCTGGAGTGTAAGAGGCGAGACCCAGTACTTC

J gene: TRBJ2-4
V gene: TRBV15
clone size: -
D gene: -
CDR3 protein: CATSRPPGIAKNIQYF
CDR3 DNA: TGTGCCACCAGCAGACCCCCGGGGATAGCCAAAAACATTCAGTACTTC

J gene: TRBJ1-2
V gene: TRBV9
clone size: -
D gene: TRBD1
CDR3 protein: CASSGSPKQGAQRGYTF
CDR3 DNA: TGTGCCAGCAGCGGGTCTCCTAAGCAGGGGGCGCAAAGAGGCTACACCTTC

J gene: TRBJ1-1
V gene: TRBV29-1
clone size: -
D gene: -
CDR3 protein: CSVAKSGEFDTEAFF
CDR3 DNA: TGCAGCGTTGCAAAATCAGGGGAGTTTGACACTGAAGCTTTCTTT

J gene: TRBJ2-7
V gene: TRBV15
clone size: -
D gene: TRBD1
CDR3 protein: CATSRARQGRGNEQYF
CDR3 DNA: TGTGCCACCAGCAGAGCAAGACAGGGTCGAGGCAACGAGCAGTACTTC

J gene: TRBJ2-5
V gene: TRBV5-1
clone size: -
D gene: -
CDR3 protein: CASTHRIPQETQYF
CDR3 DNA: TGCGCCAGCACCCACAGGATACCCCAAGAGACCCAGTACTTC

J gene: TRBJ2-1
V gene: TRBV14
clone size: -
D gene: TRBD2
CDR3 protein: CASSEIAGSSYNEQFF
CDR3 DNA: TGTGCCAGCAGCGAAATAGCGGGGAGCTCCTACAATGAGCAGTTCTTC

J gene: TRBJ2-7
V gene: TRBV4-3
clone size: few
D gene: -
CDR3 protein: CASSQGWDGTYEQYF
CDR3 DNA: TGCGCCAGCAGCCAAGGGTGGGACGGAACCTACGAGCAGTACTTC

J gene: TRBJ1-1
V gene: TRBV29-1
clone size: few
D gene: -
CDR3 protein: CSVGSNAEAFF
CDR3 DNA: TGCAGCGTTGGGTCTAACGCTGAAGCTTTCTTT

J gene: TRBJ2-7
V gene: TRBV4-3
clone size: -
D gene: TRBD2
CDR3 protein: CASSLGGTSGSYEQYF
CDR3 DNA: TGCGCCAGCAGCTTGGGGGGGACTAGCGGATCCTACGAGCAGTACTTC

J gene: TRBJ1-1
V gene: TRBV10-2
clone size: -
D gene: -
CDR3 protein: CATTEGGTEAFF
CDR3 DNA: TGCGCCACCACGGAGGGGGGCACTGAAGCTTTCTTT

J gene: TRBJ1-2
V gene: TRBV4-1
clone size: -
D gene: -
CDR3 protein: CASSQDEGPYGYTF
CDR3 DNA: TGCGCCAGCAGCCAAGACGAGGGTCCCTATGGCTACACCTTC

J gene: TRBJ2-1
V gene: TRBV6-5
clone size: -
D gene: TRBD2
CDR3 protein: CASSVGLARGEQFF
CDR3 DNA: TGTGCCAGCAGCGTTGGACTAGCAAGGGGTGAGCAGTTCTTC